The T cell receptor (beta chain) described here comes from a study of T cell changes during pregnancy in multiple sclerosis. TCRdb keeps only in-frame clones here, not all; method: immunoSEQ multiplex PCR. The data show about 85,000 clones, about 89% seen once. Germline V gene lookup returns CDR1 MNHEY and CDR2 SVGAGI. V was shortened by 0 bases and J by 2 bases, with 10 bases between the two germline ends. The length of the CDR3 is 15 residues. Sequenced material: peripheral blood, taken in the first trimester of pregnancy. This chain links TRBV6-5 with TRBJ2-5; D might be TRBD1 (5 bases). The TCR was taken from a female donor with multiple sclerosis, enrolled in a pregnancy study. CDR3 region: CASSYSITGQETQYF. The CDR3 nucleotides read TGTGCCAGCAGTTACTCAATAACAGGTCAAGAGACCCAGTACTTC.